This T cell receptor (beta chain) was sequenced for a study of blood T cells in healthy people across ages. The use of a sample-barcoded 5' primer and a J-beta primer mix characterized a second PCR of 7 to 11 cycles. TCRdb reprocessed the 5' RACE reads with MiXCR, giving one entry per CDR3 protein. The sample contains some 730,000 distinct CDR3 sequences, 20% to 25% of which appear only once. There are 18 residues in the CDR3. The germline V gene has CDR1 MGHDK and CDR2 SYGVNS. The ends lost 4 bases at V and 1 base at J; junction bases unmatched: 9. Material: blood. This TCR was sampled from a man in his 70s in good health. The chain employs TRBV25-1 and TRBJ2-1, with TRBD2 matching over 11 bases. In DNA form, the CDR3 reads TGTGCCAGCAGTGTTTCCGGACTAGCGGGTACTTCCTACAATGAGCAGTTCTTC. It translates to CASSVSGLAGTSYNEQFF.